This T cell receptor (beta chain) was documented in a study of T cell changes during pregnancy in multiple sclerosis. Generated by immunoSEQ multiplex PCR, the TCRdb table keeps only in-frame clones and is missing some. The sample lists over 65,000 clones, roughly nine tenths occurring once. The source material was peripheral blood, sampled in the first trimester of pregnancy. The sequence was collected from a female donor with multiple sclerosis, enrolled in a pregnancy study.

In DNA, the CDR3 is TGTGCCAGCAGCTCAGCCCATCTAGCGGGAGGCTCCTACGAGCAGTACTTC. It encodes CASSSAHLAGGSYEQYF. The chain carries TRBV7-9 and TRBJ2-7; 11 nucleotides match TRBD2. The CDR3 length is 17 residues. With 4 bases clipped from V and 0 bases from J, the junction kept 8 bases outside the gene matches. Germline lookup yields CDR1 SEHNR and CDR2 FQNEAQ (reference sequence).